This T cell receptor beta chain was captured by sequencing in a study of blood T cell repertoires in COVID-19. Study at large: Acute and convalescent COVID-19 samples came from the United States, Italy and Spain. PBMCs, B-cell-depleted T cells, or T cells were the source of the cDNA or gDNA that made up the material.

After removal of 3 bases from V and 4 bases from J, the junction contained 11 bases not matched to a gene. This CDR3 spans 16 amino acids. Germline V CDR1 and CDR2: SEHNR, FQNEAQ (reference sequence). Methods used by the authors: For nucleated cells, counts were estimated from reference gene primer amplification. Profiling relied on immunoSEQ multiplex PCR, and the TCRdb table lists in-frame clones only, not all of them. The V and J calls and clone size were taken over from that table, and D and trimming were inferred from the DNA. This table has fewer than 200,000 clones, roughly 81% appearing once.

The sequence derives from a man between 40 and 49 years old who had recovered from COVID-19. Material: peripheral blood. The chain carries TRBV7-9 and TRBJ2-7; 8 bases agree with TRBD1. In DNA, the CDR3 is TGTGCCAGCAGCTTGGCCGGGACAGGAATCGGATACGAGCAGTACTTC. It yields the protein CASSLAGTGIGYEQYF.